This T cell receptor (beta chain) was documented in a study of shared clonotypes between healthy human individuals (TCRdb year 2020). In the study overall: A couple of women and a few men aged 18 to 49 years were included in the cohort. To estimate repertoire size and how much clonotypes are shared between individuals, the study performed deep sequencing of blood TCR repertoires from a handful of healthy adults. Per donor, three plates each were used for CD4 naive and CD4 memory, two for CD8 naive, and one for CD8 memory. Different laboratories and diverse techniques were used to prepare libraries and sequence TCR repertoires, to increase sequencing depth and limit assay-specific biases. Each donor's leukapheresis produced roughly between roughly 0.85 and 10 billion PBMCs.

On the study overall, not on this receptor specifically: Estimated clonotype richness was generally larger for naive than for memory subsets. Higher generation probabilities were observed for clonotypes shared by all four sorted-subset donors than for non-shared clonotypes. Sampling was limited to blood, and TCR repertoires in tissue likely differ from TCR repertoires in blood. Because the study included only a small number of donors, the genetic and exposure-history diversity represented was limited. Even with the large sequencing depth, rarefaction of the sorted-subset datasets indicated that sequencing was incomplete. Based on pairwise subsampling, the degree of clonotype sharing among donors was expected to be affected by sequencing depth. When a few donors were compared, the shared fraction of clonotypes was around 5% for naive CD4, roughly 3.4% for naive CD8, 2% to 2.5% for memory CD4, and 0.4% for memory CD8.

CD8 naive samples were obtained by positive selection for CCR7 among CD45RO-negative cells, yielding a CD45RA+CCR7+ population from which TemRA cells were excluded. The donors were healthy, HIV-negative adults who had no recently reported acute infections or vaccinations. Every donor was a Caucasian adult residing in Nashville, Tennessee, USA. Blood was collected by leukapheresis, and PBMCs were isolated by Ficoll-Histopaque density gradient centrifugation and then cryopreserved in liquid nitrogen vapor phase. Analytical flow cytometry was used to check the purity and quantity of each magnetically sorted T cell population. Genomic DNA was isolated from every sorted fraction and measured by UV absorbance on a Nanodrop 2000c. As to this clone: This clone's antigen is unknown. No base qualities exist here, and no much larger clone lies one base off it. The sample carries other DNA sequences with the same CDR3.

TCR CDR3 regions were amplified from genomic DNA by multiplex PCR using the deep immunoSEQ assay. For each cell subset, the extracted genomic DNA was distributed evenly across all wells of several immunoSEQ 96-well plates, and each plate served as one replicate. For sorted subsets, roughly 190 ng of genomic DNA, equivalent to roughly 30,000 T cell genomes, went into each replicate PCR. The purified libraries were quantified using a Qubit 3.0 fluorometer, sized with a Bioanalyzer 2100, and then quantified again using the KAPA Library Quantification kit. Every immunoSEQ 96-well plate was sequenced on a dedicated single-read 150-cycle Illumina NextSeq 550 flow cell. Per the source publication's procedure: Because the immunoSEQ output held only junctional sequences and lacked quality scores, the filtering could not match the filtering applied to full-length reads. To assign V/J genes and CDR3, sequences were annotated using PyIR, a Python wrapper for IgBLAST v1.9, with IMGT germline references. Reads were removed for weak V/J assignments (E-value above 1e-6), missing CDR3, stop codons, out-of-frame junctions, or ambiguous translated residues. V3J clonotypes were defined by identical inferred V gene, J gene, and CDR3 amino acid sequence. Percentage overlap between repertoires was computed as shared unique clonotypes divided by the size of the smaller repertoire. Repertoire richness was assessed with RTK rarefaction, the Chao1 estimator, and Recon v2.1 estimates of unobserved clonotypes. Generation probabilities for all TCRbeta clonotypes obtained by the gDNA method from a handful of donors were computed using OLGA. Sourced from immuneACCESS, this table was stored by TCRdb with only in-frame sequences that have V and J called. A share of the clones is absent; for the studies checked, an unresolved V gene accounts for under half, and the remainder has no known explanation. V and J calls and clone size follow that table, whereas D and trimming were derived from the DNA. Recorded for this sample are about 680,000 clones; about 90% of them occurred a single time. The ten largest clones take up 24% of the sample.

Reading from cysteine to phenylalanine, the CDR3 counts 13 amino acids. Only the CDR3 part of the read is kept: 39 bases, read in frame from the first base. V is clipped by 0 bases and J by 2 bases, and the sequence between their germline boundaries is 5 bases long. The germline V gene supplies CDR1 SGHRS and CDR2 YFSETQ. Sequenced input: naive CD8+ T cells sorted from blood. Explained via the paper, the cell subset or site label denotes: CD45RA+CCR7+. The chain is assembled from TRBV5-1 and TRBJ1-1; no D gene call is confident. This receptor was obtained from a young man in good health. The DNA sequence is TGCGCCAGCAGCTTGGGCAGCAACACTGAAGCTTTCTTT. Translation gives CASSLGSNTEAFF.